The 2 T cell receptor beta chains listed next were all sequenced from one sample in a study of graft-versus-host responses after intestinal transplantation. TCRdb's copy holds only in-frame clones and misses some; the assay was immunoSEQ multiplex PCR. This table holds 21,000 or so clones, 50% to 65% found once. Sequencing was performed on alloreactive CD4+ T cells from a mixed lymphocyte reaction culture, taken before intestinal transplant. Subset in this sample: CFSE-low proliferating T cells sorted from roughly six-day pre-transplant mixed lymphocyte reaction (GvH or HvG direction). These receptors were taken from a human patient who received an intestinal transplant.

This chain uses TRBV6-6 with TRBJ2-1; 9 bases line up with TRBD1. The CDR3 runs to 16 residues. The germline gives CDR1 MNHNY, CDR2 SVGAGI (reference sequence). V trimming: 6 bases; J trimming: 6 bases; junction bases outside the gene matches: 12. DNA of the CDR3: TGTGCCAGCAGGACGGTAACGGGACAGGGTCCCAATGAGCAGTTCTTC. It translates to CASRTVTGQGPNEQFF.

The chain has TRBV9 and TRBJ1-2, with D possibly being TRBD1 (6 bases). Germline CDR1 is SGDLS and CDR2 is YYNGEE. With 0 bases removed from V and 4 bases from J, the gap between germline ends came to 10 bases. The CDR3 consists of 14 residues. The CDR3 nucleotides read TGTGCCAGCAGCGTAGACTGGACAGCCTATGGCTACACCTTC. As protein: CASSVDWTAYGYTF.